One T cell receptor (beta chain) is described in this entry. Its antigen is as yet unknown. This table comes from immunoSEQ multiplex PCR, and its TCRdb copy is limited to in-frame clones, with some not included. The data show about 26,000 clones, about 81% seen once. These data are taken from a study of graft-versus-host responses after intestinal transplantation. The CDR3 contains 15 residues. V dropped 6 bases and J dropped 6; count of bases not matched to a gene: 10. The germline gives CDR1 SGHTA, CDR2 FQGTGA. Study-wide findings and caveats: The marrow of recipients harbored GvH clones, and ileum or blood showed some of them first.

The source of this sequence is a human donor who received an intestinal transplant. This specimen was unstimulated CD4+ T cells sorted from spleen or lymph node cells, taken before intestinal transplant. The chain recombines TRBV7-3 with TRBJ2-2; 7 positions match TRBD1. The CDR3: CASSYDRARAGELFF. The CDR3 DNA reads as TGTGCCAGCAGTTATGACAGGGCGAGGGCCGGGGAGCTGTTTTTT.